What follows describes a single T cell receptor (beta chain). CDR3 length: 14 amino acids. Trimming left V 4 bases short and J 4 bases short, with 13 bases between. The germline V gene has CDR1 LNHDA and CDR2 SQIVND (reference sequence). Assay: immunoSEQ multiplex PCR; the TCRdb copy retains only in-frame clones and omits some. Found here are some 45,000 clones, roughly 92% of them singletons; the top ten hold about 4%. This sample was included in a study of tissue T cells after allogeneic stem cell transplantation. Sequencing was performed on blood, taken before transplantation. This sequence joins TRBV19 and TRBJ2-5; the D gene is possibly TRBD2 (6 bases). The clonotype was recovered from a woman aged 35 to 69 who later had graft-versus-host disease after an allogeneic stem cell transplant. The CDR3 nucleotides are TGTGCCAGTAGTACCGGGGGATCTGGAGAGACCCAGTACTTC. Translating gives CASSTGGSGETQYF. The full variable domain, completed using reference TRBV19 and TRBJ2-5, is DGGITQSPKYLFRKEGQNVTLSCEQNLNHDAMYWYRQDPGQGLRLIYYSQIVNDFQKGDIAEGYSVSREKKESFPLTVTSAQKNPTAFYLCASSTGGSGETQYFGPGTRLLVL.